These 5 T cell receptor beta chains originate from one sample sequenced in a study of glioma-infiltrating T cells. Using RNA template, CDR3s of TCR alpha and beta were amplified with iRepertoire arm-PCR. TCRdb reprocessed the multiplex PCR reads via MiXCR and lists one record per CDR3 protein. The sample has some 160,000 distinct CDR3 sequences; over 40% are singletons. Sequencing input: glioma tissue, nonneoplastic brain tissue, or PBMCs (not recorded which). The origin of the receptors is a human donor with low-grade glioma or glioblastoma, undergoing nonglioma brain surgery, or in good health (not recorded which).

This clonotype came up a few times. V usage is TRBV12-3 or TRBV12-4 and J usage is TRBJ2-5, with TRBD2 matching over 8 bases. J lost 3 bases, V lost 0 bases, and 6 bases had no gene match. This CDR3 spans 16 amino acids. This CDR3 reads CASSLARGLAEETQYF. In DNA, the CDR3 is TGTGCCAGCAGTTTAGCGCGAGGACTAGCAGAAGAGACCCAGTACTTC.

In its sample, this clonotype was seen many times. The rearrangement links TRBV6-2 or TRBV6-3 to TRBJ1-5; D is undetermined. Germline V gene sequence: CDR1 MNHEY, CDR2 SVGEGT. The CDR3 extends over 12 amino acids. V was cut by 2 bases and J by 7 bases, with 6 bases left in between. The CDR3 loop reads CASSYHRQPQHF. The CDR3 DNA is TGTGCCAGCAGTTACCATCGGCAGCCCCAGCATTTT.

The CDR3 DNA reads as TGCAGCGTTGAAGACTCTCGGGGAGAGACCCAGTACTTC. It yields the protein CSVEDSRGETQYF. V and J are TRBV29-1 and TRBJ2-5; D may be TRBD2 (5 bases). The CDR3 has 13 amino acids. Germline V gene lookup returns CDR1 SQVTM and CDR2 ANQGSEA. V gave up 0 bases and J gave up 4 bases, with 9 bases separating them. The complete variable domain, with remaining parts taken from reference TRBV29-1 and TRBJ2-5, reads SAVISQKPSRDICQRGTSLTIQCQVDSQVTMMFWYRQQPGQSLTLIATANQGSEATYESGFVIDKFPISRPNLTFSTLTVSNMSPEDSSIYLCSVEDSRGETQYFGPGTRLLVL.

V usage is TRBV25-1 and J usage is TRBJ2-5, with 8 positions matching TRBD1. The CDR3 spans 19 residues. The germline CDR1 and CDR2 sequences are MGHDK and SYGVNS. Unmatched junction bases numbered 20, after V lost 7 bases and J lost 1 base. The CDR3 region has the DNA TGTGCCAGCACTGATCCATCATCGGGACAGGACTTACTCCAAGAGACCCAGTACTTC. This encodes CASTDPSSGQDLLQETQYF.

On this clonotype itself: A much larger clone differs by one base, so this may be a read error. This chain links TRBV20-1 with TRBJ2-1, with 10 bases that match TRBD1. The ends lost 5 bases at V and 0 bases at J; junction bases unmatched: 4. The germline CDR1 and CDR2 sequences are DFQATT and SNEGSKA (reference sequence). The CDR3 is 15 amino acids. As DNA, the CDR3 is TGCAGTGCTCCCCGGACAGGGGGCTCCTACAATGAGCAGTTCTTC. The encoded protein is CSAPRTGGSYNEQFF.